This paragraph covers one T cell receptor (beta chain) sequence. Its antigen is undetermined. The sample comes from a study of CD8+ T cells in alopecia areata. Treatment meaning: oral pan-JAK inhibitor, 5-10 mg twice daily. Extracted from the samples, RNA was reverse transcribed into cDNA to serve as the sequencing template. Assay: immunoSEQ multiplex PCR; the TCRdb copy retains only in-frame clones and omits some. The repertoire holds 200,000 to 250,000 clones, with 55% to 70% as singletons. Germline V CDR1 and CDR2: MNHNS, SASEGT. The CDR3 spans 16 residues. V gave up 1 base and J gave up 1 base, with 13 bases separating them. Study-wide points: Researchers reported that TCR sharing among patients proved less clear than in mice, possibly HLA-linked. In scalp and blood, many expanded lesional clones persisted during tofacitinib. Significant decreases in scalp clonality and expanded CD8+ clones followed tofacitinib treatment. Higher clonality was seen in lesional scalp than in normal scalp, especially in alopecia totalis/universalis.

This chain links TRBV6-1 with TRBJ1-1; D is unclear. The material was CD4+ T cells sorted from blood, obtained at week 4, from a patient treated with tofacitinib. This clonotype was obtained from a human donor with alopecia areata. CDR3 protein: CASSEDDGRWNTEAFF. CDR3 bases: TGTGCCAGCAGTGAAGACGATGGACGGTGGAACACTGAAGCTTTCTTT.